The source of this TCR beta chain is a study of cytomegalovirus exposure and HLA in healthy donors. Study outcomes and limitations: High specificity and sensitivity for cytomegalovirus status were reported for the classifier.

Of note for this clone: Its antigen is as yet unknown.

The CDR3 has 14 amino acids. In the PCR, 60 Vbeta and 13 Jbeta primers were used. Data came from immunoSEQ multiplex PCR; TCRdb stores just in-frame clones and leaves some out. The table has some 130,000 clones, around 81% seen once. Sequenced: PBMCs. This TCR derives from a woman aged 50 to 65 in good health and CMV-seronegative. The rearrangement links TRBV12-2 to TRBJ2-1; the table's D call TRBD2 went unverified against the DNA. TRBV12-2 is flagged as a pseudogene. In DNA, the CDR3 is TGTGCAAGTCGCTTCAAGAGCTCCTACAATGAGCAGTTCTTC. Its translation: CASRFKSSYNEQFF.